The 32 T cell receptor beta chains reported below all come from one sample, sequenced in a study of radiotherapy plus CTLA-4 blockade in lung cancer. The method was immunoSEQ multiplex PCR; TCRdb's version includes in-frame clones alone and lacks a portion of them. The sample yields over 75,000 clones, roughly four fifths seen once. Source: peripheral blood, taken from a patient treated with radiotherapy plus ipilimumab. All receptors derive from a human donor with non-small cell lung cancer who had stable disease on radiotherapy plus ipilimumab.

The V and J genes are TRBV7-9 and TRBJ1-2, with D tentatively TRBD1 (5 bases). The CDR3 length is 15 residues. Germline V gene lookup returns CDR1 SEHNR and CDR2 FQNEAQ (reference sequence). V lost 5 bases and J lost 2, with 15 bases in between. The CDR3 nucleotides are TGTGCCAGCAGCCCGGGGGGTGTCCCGAACTATGGCTACACCTTC. Translating it yields CASSPGGVPNYGYTF.

A word on this clone: An end of the junction does not agree with germline; a read error may underlie this. The V gene is TRBV29-1, the J gene TRBJ2-1; TRBD1 agrees at 9 bases. The CDR3 is 16 amino acids. Germline V gene data show CDR1 as SQVTM and CDR2 as ANQGSEA. CDR3 sequence: CSFDGGQGKPYNEQFF. The CDR3 bases are TGCAGCTTTGACGGGGGACAGGGCAAACCCTACAATGAGCAGTTCTTC.

The chain couples TRBV27 to TRBJ2-3; D not resolved. CDR1 MNHEY and CDR2 SMNVEV come from the germline V gene (reference sequence). The CDR3 length is 13 residues. V shed 1 base and J shed 3 bases, with 5 bases lying between them. CDR3 nucleotide sequence: TGTGCCAGCAGTTTATTTGGGACAGATACGCAGTATTTT. Protein: CASSLFGTDTQYF.

This chain connects TRBV13 to TRBJ2-7, with TRBD2 matching over 7 bases. The junction had 13 bases not matched to a gene; V was cut back by 0 bases and J by 5 bases. The V gene's germline CDR1 is PRHDT and CDR2 FYEKMQ (reference sequence). The CDR3 extends over 17 amino acids. The CDR3 DNA reads TGTGCCAGCAGCTTAGGCCACGGGTTCCGCCGGGGGGACGAGCAGTACTTC. Protein sequence: CASSLGHGFRRGDEQYF. Based on the CDR3 plus reference TRBV13 and TRBJ2-7, the full variable domain is AAGVIQSPRHLIKEKRETATLKCYPIPRHDTVYWYQQGPGQDPQFLISFYEKMQSDKGSIPDRFSAQQFSDYHSELNMSSLELGDSALYFCASSLGHGFRRGDEQYFGPGTRLTVT.

This clone showed up just once. The chain joins TRBV6-1 to TRBJ2-7, with D hard to call. CDR1 and CDR2 (germline): MNHNS, SASEGT. The CDR3 spans 11 residues. The ends were cut back, 5 bases at V and 3 bases at J, with 5 bases in the middle. In DNA, the CDR3 is TGTGCCAGCAGTCTGGACTACGAGCAGTACTTC. It is translated as CASSLDYEQYF.

The chain recombines TRBV28 with TRBJ2-3; D may be TRBD1 (5 bases). Trimming cost V 5 bases and J 10 bases, with 16 bases left between them. CDR3 length: 13 amino acids. Germline CDR1 reads MDHEN; CDR2 reads SYDVKM. For the CDR3, the DNA is TGTGCCAGCAGTCCCCCTGGTCAGGGATCGCAGTATTTT. Protein: CASSPPGQGSQYF.

This clone was seen a handful of times. The chain links TRBV2 to TRBJ1-5, with D unclear. CDR1 is SNHLY and CDR2 is FYNNEI in the germline V gene. The CDR3 runs to 15 residues. Trimming took 2 bases from V and 3 from J, leaving 11 bases between them. Written as DNA, the CDR3 is TGTGCCAGCAGTGAACAGGAAGCCTCCAATCAGCCCCAGCATTTT. Amino acids: CASSEQEASNQPQHF. Together with reference TRBV2 and TRBJ1-5, the CDR3 gives the full variable domain: EPEVTQTPSHQVTQMGQEVILRCVPISNHLYFYWYRQILGQKVEFLVSFYNNEISEKSEIFDDQFSVERPDGSNFTLKIRSTKLEDSAMYFCASSEQEASNQPQHFGDGTRLSIL.

The rearrangement links TRBV5-1 to TRBJ2-3; D call uncertain. This CDR3 spans 14 amino acids. Germline CDR1 SGHRS, CDR2 YFSETQ. Trimming removed 0 bases at V and 9 bases at J, with 14 bases between. CDR3 protein: CASSLVNQAQTQYF. The CDR3 DNA follows: TGCGCCAGCAGCTTGGTGAATCAGGCCCAAACGCAGTATTTT.

The chain combines TRBV27 with TRBJ1-2; a weak D match, TRBD1 (6 bases). With 6 bases removed from V and 0 bases from J, the gap between germline ends came to 11 bases. From germline, CDR1 is MNHEY and CDR2 SMNVEV (reference sequence). This CDR3 is 14 amino acids long. This CDR3 reads CASSRGQPNYGYTF. The DNA for the CDR3 is TGTGCCAGCAGCCGTGGACAGCCTAACTATGGCTACACCTTC.

This clone has just a few counts. The chain uses TRBV12-5 and TRBJ1-2; D unclear. The CDR3 spans 12 residues. The V end was cut by 1 base, the J end by 4 bases, with 4 bases between. Germline assignment: CDR1 LGHNT and CDR2 FRNRAP. CDR3 sequence: CASGLEGYGYTF. The CDR3 DNA reads TGTGCTAGTGGTTTGGAGGGCTATGGCTACACCTTC.

The J gene is TRBJ2-5, the V gene TRBV5-5; 9 positions match TRBD1. Trimming took 4 bases from V and 1 from J; bases not matched to a gene: 5. The germline gives CDR1 SGHKS, CDR2 YYEKEE (reference sequence). The CDR3 is made up of 15 amino acids. In DNA form, the CDR3 reads TGTGCCAGCAGCACCCGACAGGGGGGCCAAGAGACCCAGTACTTC. Its translation is CASSTRQGGQETQYF.

This clone appeared a few times. The chain has TRBV2 and TRBJ2-1, with 8 bases aligning to TRBD1. This CDR3 spans 14 amino acids. The J segment lost 3 bases and the V segment lost 8 bases, leaving 6 bases of the junction unmatched. Germline loops: CDR1 SNHLY, CDR2 FYNNEI. The CDR3 region is CASEETGVYNEQFF. DNA of the CDR3: TGTGCCAGCGAGGAGACAGGGGTCTACAATGAGCAGTTCTTC.

The V call is TRBV7-8, the J call TRBJ1-1; D not resolved. The CDR3 loop spans 17 amino acids. Trimming removed 0 bases from V and 0 bases from J, with 14 bases in between. CDR1 SGHVS and CDR2 FQNEAQ come from the germline V gene. The CDR3 is CASSLASVRLMNTEAFF. CDR3 bases: TGTGCCAGCAGCTTAGCCAGCGTTCGATTAATGAACACTGAAGCTTTCTTT.

The gene calls are TRBV18 and TRBJ1-2; a possible D gene is TRBD1 (5 bases). CDR3 length: 15 residues. Trimming removed 3 bases from V and 2 bases from J, with 13 bases in between. Germline V lookup: CDR1 KGHSH, CDR2 LQKENI. The DNA for the CDR3 is TGTGCCAGCTCACCTACAGGCGCGGAGAACTATGGCTACACCTTC. Protein product: CASSPTGAENYGYTF.

This chain links TRBV2 with TRBJ2-3; TRBD1 matches at 9 bases. The CDR3 contains 14 residues. Trimming removed 7 bases from V and 1 base from J; junction bases left unmatched: 3. Germline CDR1 and CDR2: SNHLY and FYNNEI. CDR3 bases: TGTGCCAGCACGGGACAGGGCCGCACAGATACGCAGTATTTT. Amino acid sequence: CASTGQGRTDTQYF.

The V gene is TRBV10-2, the J gene TRBJ2-3; D ambiguous. This CDR3 has 11 amino acids. Trimming stripped 8 bases from V and 3 bases from J, with 6 bases between. The germline CDR1 and CDR2 sequences are WSHSY and SAAADI. The CDR3 nucleotides are TGCGCCAGCCTCCTTACAGATACGCAGTATTTT. It codes for CASLLTDTQYF.

This sequence joins TRBV4-1 and TRBJ1-2, with D possibly being TRBD1 (5 bases). V gave up 0 bases and J gave up 5 bases, with 13 bases separating them. Looked up from germline, CDR1 is MGHRA and CDR2 is YSYEKL. This CDR3 is 15 amino acids long. DNA of the CDR3: TGCGCCAGCAGCCAAGATCGGGGACTCCCATATGGCTACACCTTC. As protein: CASSQDRGLPYGYTF.

The chain carries TRBV2 and TRBJ1-1; 7 bases match TRBD1. J was trimmed by 1 base and V by 6 bases; bases with no gene match: 5. Looked up from germline, CDR1 is SNHLY and CDR2 is FYNNEI. The CDR3 extends over 14 amino acids. The CDR3 loop reads CASRPRQGNTEAFF. The CDR3 DNA is TGTGCCAGCAGACCTCGACAGGGGAACACTGAAGCTTTCTTT.

The sample holds one count of this clone. This sequence joins TRBV7-8 and TRBJ1-5, with TRBD1 matching 7 bases. The CDR3 loop spans 14 amino acids. CDR1 is SGHVS and CDR2 is FQNEAQ in the germline V gene. With V trimmed by 4 bases and J by 4 bases, 4 bases remained unmatched. This CDR3 is CASSYGTVNQPQHF. For the CDR3, the DNA is TGTGCCAGCAGCTACGGGACAGTGAATCAGCCCCAGCATTTT. Variable domain in full (rest from reference TRBV7-8 and TRBJ1-5): GAGVSQSPRYKVAKRGQDVALRCDPISGHVSLFWYQQALGQGPEFLTYFQNEAQLDKSGLPSDRFFAERPEGSVSTLKIQRTQQEDSAVYLCASSYGTVNQPQHFGDGTRLSIL.

The chain employs TRBV4-1 and TRBJ2-3; D call uncertain. Trimming removed 0 bases at V and 5 bases at J, with 15 bases between. The CDR3 is 16 amino acids. Germline CDR1 reads MGHRA; CDR2 reads YSYEKL. This CDR3 is CASSQDTGSLVDTQYF. DNA of the CDR3: TGCGCCAGCAGCCAAGATACCGGTTCCCTCGTAGATACGCAGTATTTT.

This clone has more than one count but fewer than ten. This sequence joins TRBV5-4 and TRBJ1-1, with TRBD1 as a possible D gene (6 bases). Germline CDR1 and CDR2: SGHNT and YYREEE (reference sequence). Trimming took off 5 bases at V and 2 bases at J, with 10 bases between the two ends. The CDR3 consists of 13 residues. The CDR3 coding sequence is TGTGCCAGCAGACTGGACAGAAACACTGAAGCTTTCTTT. This gives the protein CASRLDRNTEAFF.

The rearrangement uses TRBV27 and TRBJ1-4; maybe TRBD1 (5 bases). The CDR3 extends over 14 amino acids. Germline CDR1 is MNHEY and CDR2 is SMNVEV (reference sequence). The ends were cut back, 7 bases at V and 4 bases at J, with 13 bases in the middle. The CDR3 loop is CASTPGASNEKLFF. The CDR3 region has the DNA TGTGCCAGCACCCCCGGGGCGAGTAATGAAAAACTGTTTTTT.

The chain uses TRBV27 and TRBJ2-6, with 7 nucleotides matching TRBD2. Germline V gene lookup returns CDR1 MNHEY and CDR2 SMNVEV (reference sequence). CDR3 length equals 17 residues. V gave up 3 bases and J gave up 0 bases; unmatched junction bases: 5. The CDR3 DNA follows: TGTGCCAGCAGTTTTGTAGGCGGGAGCTCTGGGGCCAACGTCCTGACTTTC. Translated, it gives CASSFVGGSSGANVLTF. Using reference TRBV27 and TRBJ2-6 for the parts outside the CDR3, the full variable domain is EAQVTQNPRYLITVTGKKLTVTCSQNMNHEYMSWYRQDPGLGLRQIYYSMNVEVTDKGDVPEGYKVSRKEKRNFPLILESPSPNQTSLYFCASSFVGGSSGANVLTFGAGSRLTVL.

The chain couples TRBV19 to TRBJ1-2; D perhaps matches TRBD1 (6 bases). The V end lost 5 bases, the J end lost 2 bases, and 24 bases lay between the germline ends. Germline-derived CDR1 and CDR2 are LNHDA and SQIVND (reference sequence). This CDR3 comprises 18 residues. CDR3 DNA: TGTGCCAGTAGTTCCCCCGGGGGGGCGCCTAATTGGAACTATGGCTACACCTTC. Its protein is CASSSPGGAPNWNYGYTF.

This chain connects TRBV18 to TRBJ2-1; 11 bases align to TRBD2. The CDR3 is 15 amino acids. Germline-derived CDR1 and CDR2 are KGHSH and LQKENI. V lost 6 bases and J lost 7; bases outside the gene matches: 8. This CDR3 is CASSPSGRRSNEQFF. DNA for the CDR3: TGTGCCAGCTCGCCTAGCGGGAGGAGGTCTAATGAGCAGTTCTTC.

V and J are TRBV19 and TRBJ1-1, with D perhaps TRBD1 (6 bases). The CDR3 has 15 amino acids. Germline CDR1 LNHDA, CDR2 SQIVND (reference sequence). Deletions cut 5 bases from V and 0 bases from J, with 13 bases between. The CDR3 DNA reads TGTGCCAGTAGTCCCTCGACAGGTATGAACACTGAAGCTTTCTTT. Protein sequence: CASSPSTGMNTEAFF.

The chain is built from TRBV7-3 and TRBJ2-1; tentative D call: TRBD1 (6 bases). From germline, CDR1 is SGHTA and CDR2 FQGTGA. Trimming stripped 2 bases from V and 7 bases from J, with 15 bases between. The CDR3 length is 15 residues. CDR3: CASSLYSAGENEQFF. CDR3 nucleotide sequence: TGTGCCAGCAGCTTATATTCCGCAGGGGAGAATGAGCAGTTCTTC. Together with reference TRBV7-3 and TRBJ2-1, the CDR3 gives the full variable domain: GAGVSQTPSNKVTEKGKYVELRCDPISGHTALYWYRQSLGQGPEFLIYFQGTGAADDSGLPNDRFFAVRPEGSVSTLKIQRTERGDSAVYLCASSLYSAGENEQFFGPGTRLTVL.

The J gene is TRBJ1-1, the V gene TRBV18, with no clear D. The CDR3 is made up of 13 amino acids. Trimming shortened V by 6 bases and J by 1 base, and 9 bases separated the two germline ends. Germline values: CDR1 KGHSH, CDR2 LQKENI. CDR3 nucleotide sequence: TGTGCCAGCTCTAGGGCGACGAACACTGAAGCTTTCTTT. As protein: CASSRATNTEAFF.

Relative to its sample, this clone is medium-sized. The V and J genes are TRBV5-5 and TRBJ2-2; 10 nucleotides line up with TRBD1. The length of the CDR3 is 16 residues. Trimming removed 5 bases from V and 3 bases from J; junction bases left unmatched: 7. Germline CDR1 SGHKS, CDR2 YYEKEE (reference sequence). This CDR3 reads CASRPTGGADTGELFF. The DNA for the CDR3 is TGTGCCAGCAGACCGACAGGGGGCGCGGACACCGGGGAGCTGTTTTTT.

The V gene is TRBV29-1, the J gene TRBJ1-4; D is possibly TRBD1 (5 bases). The CDR3 contains 12 residues. The V gene lost 6 bases and the J gene lost 4 bases, with 9 bases spanning the gap. Per the germline V gene, CDR1 is SQVTM and CDR2 is ANQGSEA. The CDR3 sequence is CSVGLHNEKLFF. The CDR3 DNA sequence: TGCAGCGTGGGACTCCATAATGAAAAACTGTTTTTT.

This rearrangement joins TRBV4-1 to TRBJ2-4; 10 bases agree with TRBD2. Germline CDR1 MGHRA, CDR2 YSYEKL. This CDR3 is built from 18 residues. Unmatched junction bases numbered 7, after V lost 0 bases and J lost 2 bases. The CDR3 is CASSQDRGLADSKNIQYF. In DNA, the CDR3 is TGCGCCAGCAGCCAAGATCGAGGACTAGCGGACTCCAAAAACATTCAGTACTTC.

This chain joins TRBV6-1 and TRBJ2-7; 8 bases match TRBD2. The ends lost 5 bases at V and 7 bases at J; junction bases unmatched: 4. CDR3 length equals 12 residues. CDR1 is MNHNS and CDR2 is SASEGT in the germline V gene. The chain's CDR3 is CASSFSGEEQYF. As DNA, the CDR3 is TGTGCCAGCAGTTTTAGCGGGGAAGAGCAGTACTTC.